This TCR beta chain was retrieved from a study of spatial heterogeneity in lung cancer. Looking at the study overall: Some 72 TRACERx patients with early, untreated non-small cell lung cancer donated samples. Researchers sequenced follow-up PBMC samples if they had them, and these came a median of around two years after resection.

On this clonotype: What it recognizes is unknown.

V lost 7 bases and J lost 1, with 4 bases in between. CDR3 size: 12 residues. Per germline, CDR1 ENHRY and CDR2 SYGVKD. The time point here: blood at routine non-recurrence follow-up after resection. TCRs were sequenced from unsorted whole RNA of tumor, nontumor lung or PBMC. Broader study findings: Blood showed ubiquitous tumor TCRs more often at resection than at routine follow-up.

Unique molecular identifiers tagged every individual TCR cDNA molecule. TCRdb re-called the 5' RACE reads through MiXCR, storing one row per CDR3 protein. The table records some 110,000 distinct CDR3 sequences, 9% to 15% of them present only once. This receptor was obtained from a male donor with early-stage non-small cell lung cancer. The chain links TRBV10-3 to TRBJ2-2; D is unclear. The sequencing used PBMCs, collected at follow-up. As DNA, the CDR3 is TGTGCCATCAACGGGAACACCGGGGAGCTGTTTTTT. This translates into CAINGNTGELFF.